What follows are 28 T cell receptor beta chains derived from one specimen sequenced in a study of blood T cell repertoires in COVID-19. TCRdb keeps only in-frame clones here, not all; method: immunoSEQ multiplex PCR. The repertoire holds some 200,000 clones, with approximately 88% as singletons. The sequenced sample consisted of PBMCs or T cells enriched from blood (not recorded which). The source of these receptors is a woman between 18 and 29 years old who had recovered from COVID-19.

The V gene is TRBV28, the J gene TRBJ2-7, with 8 bases fitting TRBD1. The CDR3 contains 14 residues. Germline V gene lookup returns CDR1 MDHEN and CDR2 SYDVKM. V dropped 2 bases and J dropped 5; count of bases not matched to a gene: 5. CDR3 sequence (DNA): TGTGCCAGCAGTTTAGGGCAGGGGGCGGACGAGCAGTACTTC. This sequence encodes CASSLGQGADEQYF.

The rearrangement links TRBV15 to TRBJ1-4; D call uncertain. In germline, CDR1 is LNHNV, CDR2 YYDKDF (reference sequence). This CDR3 region has 14 residues. The ends were cut back, 4 bases at V and 3 bases at J, with 9 bases in the middle. CDR3 sequence reads: CATSNLAPNEKLFF. The CDR3 region has the DNA TGTGCCACCAGCAATCTGGCCCCTAATGAAAAACTGTTTTTT. The full variable domain, its missing parts supplied by reference TRBV15 and TRBJ1-4, is DAMVIQNPRYQVTQFGKPVTLSCSQTLNHNVMYWYQQKSSQAPKLLFHYYDKDFNNEADTPDNFQSRRPNTSFCFLDIRSPGLGDTAMYLCATSNLAPNEKLFFGSGTQLSVL.

DNA of the CDR3: TGTGCCAGCAGCTTAGCCCTAGCGGGGCTTAATACGCAGTATTTT. Protein product: CASSLALAGLNTQYF. The chain employs TRBV11-3 and TRBJ2-3; 9 nucleotides line up with TRBD2. Germline CDR1 is SGHNT and CDR2 is YENEEA. The ends lost 1 base at V and 7 bases at J; junction bases unmatched: 6. This CDR3 has 15 amino acids. Looking up the rest from reference TRBV11-3 and TRBJ2-3 gives the full variable domain: EAGVVQSPRYKIIEKKQPVAFWCNPISGHNTLYWYLQNLGQGPELLIRYENEEAVDDSQLPKDRFSAERLKGVDSTLKIQPAELGDSAVYLCASSLALAGLNTQYFGPGTRLTVL.

The V call is TRBV27, the J call TRBJ2-2; TRBD2 is a possible D gene (6 bases). This CDR3 comprises 17 residues. From germline, CDR1 is MNHEY and CDR2 SMNVEV (reference sequence). V lost 0 bases and J 4 bases, leaving 15 bases between the germline ends. The CDR3 DNA is TGTGCCAGCAGTTTATCGATCGGGGGTCGGGTCACCGGGGAGCTGTTTTTT. Amino acids: CASSLSIGGRVTGELFF.

This clone has only a few counts. The chain combines TRBV30 with TRBJ1-6; D ambiguous. Between the trimmed V and J ends, which lost 3 bases and 8 bases, there was a span of 11 bases. Per the germline V gene, CDR1 is GTSNPN and CDR2 is SVGIG (reference sequence). The length of the CDR3 is 13 residues. The CDR3 loop is CAWSSMADSPLHF. The CDR3 DNA reads TGTGCCTGGAGCTCAATGGCAGATTCACCCCTCCACTTT.

V usage is TRBV3-1 (or the pseudogene TRBV3-2) and J usage is TRBJ1-6; 8 bases are shared with TRBD1. After removal of 3 bases from V and 9 bases from J, the junction contained 7 bases not matched to a gene. The CDR3 extends over 15 amino acids. Germline CDR1 is LGHDT and CDR2 is YNNKEL (reference sequence). The CDR3 is CASSHGTGGVSPLHF. The CDR3 DNA is TGTGCCAGCAGCCACGGGACAGGCGGTGTTTCACCCCTCCACTTT.

The chain uses TRBV28 and TRBJ1-5; 10 bases match TRBD1. The CDR3 has 14 amino acids. J was trimmed by 8 bases and V by 9 bases; bases with no gene match: 10. Germline V gene lookup returns CDR1 MDHEN and CDR2 SYDVKM. The CDR3 DNA is TGTGCCAGTACACCGGGACAGGGGTGGAAGCCCCAGCATTTT. Amino acids: CASTPGQGWKPQHF.

V gene TRBV12-3 or TRBV12-4 combines with J gene TRBJ2-3; D unclear. V dropped 6 bases and J dropped 5 bases, with 9 bases sitting between them. The CDR3 runs to 12 residues. This CDR3 reads CASSTYRDTQYF. The CDR3 region has the DNA TGTGCCAGCAGCACTTATCGAGATACGCAGTATTTT.

This clone was seen only once. J is TRBJ1-3 and V is TRBV6-5; D not certain. V was cut by 8 bases and J by 0 bases, with 8 bases left in between. This CDR3 contains 13 residues. CDR1 and CDR2 from the germline V gene are MNHEY and SVGAGI. This CDR3 is CASLYFSGNTIYF. In DNA, the CDR3 is TGTGCCAGCCTTTATTTCTCTGGAAACACCATATATTTT.

The V call is TRBV28, the J call TRBJ2-4; TRBD1 matches at 7 bases. Germline V gene sequence: CDR1 MDHEN, CDR2 SYDVKM. The V gene end was trimmed by 5 bases and the J gene end by 3 bases; junction bases not matched to a gene: 7. The CDR3 runs 15 residues. The CDR3 loop is CASSTDREVKNIQYF. The CDR3, as DNA: TGTGCCAGCAGTACCGACAGGGAAGTCAAAAACATTCAGTACTTC.

The chain recombines TRBV5-1 with TRBJ2-3; 9 bases are shared with TRBD2. The V gene end was trimmed by 2 bases and the J gene end by 1 base; junction bases not matched to a gene: 5. The CDR3 totals 16 residues. Germline lookup yields CDR1 SGHRS and CDR2 YFSETQ. The chain's CDR3 is CASSFGASGGTDTQYF. DNA for the CDR3: TGCGCCAGCAGCTTCGGGGCTAGCGGGGGCACAGATACGCAGTATTTT.

V gene TRBV29-1 combines with J gene TRBJ1-2; D not resolved. The CDR3 covers 12 residues. Germline assignment: CDR1 SQVTM and CDR2 ANQGSEA. V lost 0 bases, J lost 5 bases, and 7 bases lay in between. CDR3 coding DNA: TGCAGCGTTGAAGAGGCGGGTTATGGCTACACCTTC. Its translation is CSVEEAGYGYTF.

The chain uses TRBV6-1 and TRBJ2-7; 9 nucleotides agree with TRBD2. With V trimmed by 3 bases and J by 2 bases, 5 bases remained unmatched. CDR1 is MNHNS and CDR2 is SASEGT in the germline V gene. The CDR3 loop spans 15 amino acids. The CDR3 protein is CASSEDSGGPYEQYF. CDR3 coding DNA: TGTGCCAGCAGTGAGGACAGCGGGGGGCCCTACGAGCAGTACTTC.

This rearrangement joins TRBV6-4 to TRBJ1-6, with 9 bases fitting TRBD1. This CDR3 is built from 14 residues. Trimming at V came to 4 bases and at J to 8 bases, leaving 3 bases not matched to a gene. Germline V gives CDR1 MRHNA, CDR2 SNTAGT. The CDR3 nucleotides are TGTGCCAGCAGTGGGACAGGGGAGGATTCACCCCTCCACTTT. It codes for CASSGTGEDSPLHF.

The genes are TRBV9 and TRBJ2-5; the D gene is possibly TRBD2 (7 bases). CDR1 and CDR2 from the germline V gene are SGDLS and YYNGEE. The CDR3 has 14 residues. Trimming stripped 2 bases from V and 2 bases from J, with 10 bases between. Here the CDR3 reads CASSVGGRQETQYF. The CDR3 region has the DNA TGTGCCAGCAGCGTGGGGGGGCGACAAGAGACCCAGTACTTC.

This sequence joins TRBV9 and TRBJ1-1, with a weak D call TRBD1 (5 bases). Trimming removed 0 bases at V and 5 bases at J, with 14 bases between. This CDR3 comprises 15 residues. CDR1 and CDR2 from the germline V gene are SGDLS and YYNGEE. CDR3 nucleotide sequence: TGTGCCAGCAGCGTAGAGGGGTGGGCGCGGACTGAAGCTTTCTTT. It codes for CASSVEGWARTEAFF.

The rearrangement links TRBV30 to TRBJ2-2; 10 bases are a match to TRBD1. The CDR3 extends over 15 amino acids. With V trimmed by 0 bases and J by 4 bases, 2 bases remained unmatched. Per germline, CDR1 GTSNPN and CDR2 SVGIG (reference sequence). CDR3 nucleotide sequence: TGTGCCTGGAGTGTAGGACAGGGGGGCACCGGGGAGCTGTTTTTT. Translating gives CAWSVGQGGTGELFF. Looking up the rest from reference TRBV30 and TRBJ2-2 gives the full variable domain: SQTIHQWPATLVQPVGSPLSLECTVEGTSNPNLYWYRQAAGRGLQLLFYSVGIGQISSEVPQNLSASRPQDRQFILSSKKLLLSDSGFYLCAWSVGQGGTGELFFGEGSRLTVL.

This chain links TRBV19 with TRBJ2-6; maybe TRBD1 (6 bases). V was shortened by 4 bases and J by 0 bases, with 10 bases between the two germline ends. CDR3 length: 16 residues. Germline V gives CDR1 LNHDA, CDR2 SQIVND (reference sequence). CDR3 sequence reads: CASSKGQNSGANVLTF. CDR3 nucleotides: TGTGCCAGTAGTAAGGGACAAAACTCTGGGGCCAACGTCCTGACTTTC.

CDR3 DNA sequence: TGTGCCAGCAGTTTAAAGGAGAGCTCTGGAAACACCATATATTTT. Protein sequence: CASSLKESSGNTIYF. The chain links TRBV28 to TRBJ1-3; no clear D. The CDR3 totals 15 residues. V lost 2 bases and J 0 bases, leaving 8 bases between the germline ends. The germline gives CDR1 MDHEN, CDR2 SYDVKM.

The chain carries TRBV7-9 and TRBJ2-7, with 12 nucleotides matching TRBD2. Germline values: CDR1 SEHNR, CDR2 FQNEAQ (reference sequence). There are 14 residues in the CDR3. The junction had 3 bases not matched to a gene; V was cut back by 3 bases and J by 6 bases. CDR3 region: CASSFLAGGSEQYF. DNA of the CDR3: TGTGCCAGCAGCTTTCTAGCGGGGGGGAGCGAGCAGTACTTC.

The J gene is TRBJ2-6, the V gene TRBV24-1; D might be TRBD2 (6 bases). The CDR3 consists of 17 residues. Trimming took off 4 bases at V and 3 bases at J, with 15 bases between the two ends. Germline CDR1 reads KGHDR; CDR2 reads SFDVKD. CDR3 protein: CATSDSGRGFGANVLTF. CDR3 nucleotide sequence: TGTGCCACCAGTGACTCGGGACGGGGGTTTGGGGCCAACGTCCTGACTTTC.

The chain couples TRBV3-1 (or the pseudogene TRBV3-2) to TRBJ2-2; a weak D match, TRBD1 (7 bases). The V gene lost 0 bases and the J gene lost 4 bases, with 15 bases spanning the gap. This CDR3 has 17 residues. Germline CDR1 and CDR2: LGHDT and YNNKEL (reference sequence). CDR3 bases: TGTGCCAGCAGCCAAGATCAGGAGGGGGCGGGCACCGGGGAGCTGTTTTTT. Its translation is CASSQDQEGAGTGELFF.

The chain couples TRBV6-5 to TRBJ1-2, with D maybe TRBD1 (5 bases). CDR3 length: 13 amino acids. Between the trimmed V and J ends, which lost 6 bases and 6 bases, there was a span of 14 bases. CDR1 and CDR2 (germline): MNHEY, SVGAGI. The CDR3 loop reads CASRAGGGDGYTF. CDR3 nucleotides: TGTGCCAGCAGGGCGGGGGGGGGAGATGGCTACACCTTC.

The DNA for the CDR3 is TGCGCCAGCAGCTTGACAGGCGCAAGAACCTACGAGCAGTACTTC. Encoded protein: CASSLTGARTYEQYF. The chain has TRBV5-1 and TRBJ2-7, with D perhaps matching TRBD1 (5 bases). The V gene's germline CDR1 is SGHRS and CDR2 YFSETQ. This CDR3 is 15 amino acids long. Between the trimmed V and J ends, which lost 1 base and 2 bases, there was a span of 13 bases.

V and J are TRBV30 and TRBJ1-1, with a tentative D call TRBD1 (5 bases). The CDR3 has 11 residues. Germline CDR1 and CDR2: GTSNPN and SVGIG (reference sequence). CDR3 residues: CLAGRITEAFF. The CDR3 DNA reads TGTTTAGCAGGGAGGATCACTGAAGCTTTCTTT.

This sequence joins TRBV5-8 and TRBJ2-3; a possible D gene is TRBD2 (5 bases). The germline CDR1 and CDR2 sequences are SGHTS and YDEGEE. The CDR3 totals 15 residues. V dropped 0 bases and J dropped 8 bases, with 16 bases sitting between them. CDR3 nucleotides: TGTGCCAGCAGCTTGGGAGTTACTAGTGCCGGTACGCAGTATTTT. As protein: CASSLGVTSAGTQYF.

V gene TRBV5-1 combines with J gene TRBJ2-3; 9 bases map to TRBD2. V lost 5 bases to trimming and J lost 5 bases; unmatched junction nucleotides: 12. The CDR3 contains 16 residues. From germline, CDR1 is SGHRS and CDR2 YFSETQ. In nucleotides, the CDR3 is TGCGCCAGCAGACCTCTAGCGGGGACGAGGGGAGATACGCAGTATTTT. Its protein is CASRPLAGTRGDTQYF.

The gene calls are TRBV7-3 and TRBJ1-2, with D unresolved. CDR1 and CDR2 (germline): SGHTA, FQGTGA. The CDR3 is 16 residues long. V was pared by 1 base and J by 0 bases, with 12 bases between. DNA of the CDR3: TGTGCCAGCAGCTTAAACGCGCCAGGCGCTAACTATGGCTACACCTTC. Translated, it gives CASSLNAPGANYGYTF.